The T cell receptor beta chain under discussion was sequenced for a study of T cells in Graves' hyperthyroidism and ophthalmopathy. The source material, RNA transcripts, was used to amplify TCR beta CDR3 regions. TCR CDR3 regions were first amplified by RT-PCR with HTBI primers. TCRdb re-called the multiplex PCR reads through MiXCR, storing one row per CDR3 protein. The sample comprises 300,000 to 400,000 distinct CDR3 sequences, about 14% of which are singletons, and approximately 11% rests with the top ten. After removal of 3 bases from V and 2 bases from J, the junction contained 6 bases not matched to a gene. This CDR3 spans 15 amino acids. In germline, CDR1 is LNHDA, CDR2 SQIVND (reference sequence). Uncontrolled infection, other autoimmune disease, pregnancy or lactation disqualified patients from enrolment. This clonotype was observed a handful of times.

Sequencing was carried out using blood. The chain carries TRBV19 and TRBJ2-7, with 8 bases aligning to TRBD1. This TCR came from a woman aged 55 to 70 with Graves' hyperthyroidism. The CDR3 bases are TGTGCCAGTAGTATTCGGAGGACAGGGACCTACGAGCAGTACTTC. It yields the protein CASSIRRTGTYEQYF.